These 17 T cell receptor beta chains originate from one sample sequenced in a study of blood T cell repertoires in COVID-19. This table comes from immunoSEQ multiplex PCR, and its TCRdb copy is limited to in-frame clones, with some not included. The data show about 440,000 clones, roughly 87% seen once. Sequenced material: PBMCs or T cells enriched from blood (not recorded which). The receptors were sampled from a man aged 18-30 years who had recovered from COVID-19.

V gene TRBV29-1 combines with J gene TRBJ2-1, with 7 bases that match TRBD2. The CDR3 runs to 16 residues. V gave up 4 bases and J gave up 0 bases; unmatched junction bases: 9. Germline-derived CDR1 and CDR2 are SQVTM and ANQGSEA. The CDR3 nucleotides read TGCAGCGTTGTTGGGGTAGCGGGCAGCTCCTACAATGAGCAGTTCTTC. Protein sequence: CSVVGVAGSSYNEQFF.

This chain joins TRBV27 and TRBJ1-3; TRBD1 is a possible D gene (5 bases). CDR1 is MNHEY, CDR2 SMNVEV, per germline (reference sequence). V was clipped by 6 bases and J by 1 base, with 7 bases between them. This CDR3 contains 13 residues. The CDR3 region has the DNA TGTGCCAGCAGGGGGCGGTCTGGAAACACCATATATTTT. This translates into CASRGRSGNTIYF.

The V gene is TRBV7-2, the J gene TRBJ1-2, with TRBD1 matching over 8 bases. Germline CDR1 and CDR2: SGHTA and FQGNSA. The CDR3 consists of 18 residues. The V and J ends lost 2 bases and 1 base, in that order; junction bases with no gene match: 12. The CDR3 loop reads CASSLSYQGAGGNYGYTF. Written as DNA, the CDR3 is TGTGCCAGCAGCTTATCATATCAGGGGGCGGGTGGTAACTATGGCTACACCTTC.

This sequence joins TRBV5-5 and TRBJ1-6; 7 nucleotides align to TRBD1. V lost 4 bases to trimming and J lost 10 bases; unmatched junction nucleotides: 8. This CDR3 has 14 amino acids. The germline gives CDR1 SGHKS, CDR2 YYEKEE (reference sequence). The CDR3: CASSIGTARSPLHF. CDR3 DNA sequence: TGTGCCAGCAGCATCGGGACAGCGAGGTCACCCCTCCACTTT.

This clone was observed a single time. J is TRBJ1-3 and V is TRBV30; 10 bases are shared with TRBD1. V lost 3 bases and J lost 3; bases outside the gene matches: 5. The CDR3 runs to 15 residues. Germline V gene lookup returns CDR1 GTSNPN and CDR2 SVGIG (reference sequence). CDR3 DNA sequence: TGTGCCTGGAGGGGGGACAGGGGTGTTGGAAACACCATATATTTT. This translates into CAWRGDRGVGNTIYF.

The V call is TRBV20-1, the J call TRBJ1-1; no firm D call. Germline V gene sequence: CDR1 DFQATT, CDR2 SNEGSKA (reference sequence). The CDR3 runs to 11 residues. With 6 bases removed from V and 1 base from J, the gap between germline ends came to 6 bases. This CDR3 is CSAEGNTEAFF. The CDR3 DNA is TGCAGTGCAGAGGGGAACACTGAAGCTTTCTTT.

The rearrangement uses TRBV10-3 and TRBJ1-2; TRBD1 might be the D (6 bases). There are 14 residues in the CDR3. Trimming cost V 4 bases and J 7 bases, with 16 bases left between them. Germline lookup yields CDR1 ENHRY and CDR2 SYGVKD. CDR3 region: CAISGEQGSGGYTF. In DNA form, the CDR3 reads TGTGCCATCAGTGGTGAACAGGGTTCCGGTGGCTACACCTTC.

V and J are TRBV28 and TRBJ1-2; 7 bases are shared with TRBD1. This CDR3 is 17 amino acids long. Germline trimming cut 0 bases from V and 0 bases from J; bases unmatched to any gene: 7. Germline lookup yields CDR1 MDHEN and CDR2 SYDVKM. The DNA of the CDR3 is TGTGCCAGCAGTTTATGGTGGGGGACAGACGCTAACTATGGCTACACCTTC. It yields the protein CASSLWWGTDANYGYTF.

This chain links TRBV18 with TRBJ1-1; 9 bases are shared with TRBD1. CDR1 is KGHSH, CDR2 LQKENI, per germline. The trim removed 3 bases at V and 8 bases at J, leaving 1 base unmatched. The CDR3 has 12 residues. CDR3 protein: CASSPGQGEAFF. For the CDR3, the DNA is TGTGCCAGCTCACCCGGACAGGGGGAAGCTTTCTTT.

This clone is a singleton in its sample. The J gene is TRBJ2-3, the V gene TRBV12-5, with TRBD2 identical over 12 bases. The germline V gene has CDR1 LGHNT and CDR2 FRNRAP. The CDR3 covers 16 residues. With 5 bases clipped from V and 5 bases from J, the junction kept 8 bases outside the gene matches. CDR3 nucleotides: TGTGCTAGTGGTCCTTCTAGCGGGAGGGCCGGAGATACGCAGTATTTT. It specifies CASGPSSGRAGDTQYF. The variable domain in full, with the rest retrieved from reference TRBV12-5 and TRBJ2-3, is DARVTQTPRHKVTEMGQEVTMRCQPILGHNTVFWYRQTMMQGLELLAYFRNRAPLDDSGMPKDRFSAEMPDATLATLKIQPSEPRDSAVYFCASGPSSGRAGDTQYFGPGTRLTVL.

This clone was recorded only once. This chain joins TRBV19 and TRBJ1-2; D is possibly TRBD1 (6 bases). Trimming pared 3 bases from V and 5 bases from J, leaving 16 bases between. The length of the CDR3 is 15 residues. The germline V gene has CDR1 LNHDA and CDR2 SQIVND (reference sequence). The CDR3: CASSILGAFQYGYTF. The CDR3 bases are TGTGCCAGTAGTATCCTGGGGGCGTTTCAATATGGCTACACCTTC.

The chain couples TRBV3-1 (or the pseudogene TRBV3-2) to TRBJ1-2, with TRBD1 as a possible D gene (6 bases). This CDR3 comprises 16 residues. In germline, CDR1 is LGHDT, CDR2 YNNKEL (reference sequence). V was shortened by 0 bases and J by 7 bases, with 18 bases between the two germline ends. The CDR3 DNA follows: TGTGCCAGCAGCCAAGACGGGGGCGGGGGAGCACGTGGCTACACCTTC. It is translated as CASSQDGGGGARGYTF.

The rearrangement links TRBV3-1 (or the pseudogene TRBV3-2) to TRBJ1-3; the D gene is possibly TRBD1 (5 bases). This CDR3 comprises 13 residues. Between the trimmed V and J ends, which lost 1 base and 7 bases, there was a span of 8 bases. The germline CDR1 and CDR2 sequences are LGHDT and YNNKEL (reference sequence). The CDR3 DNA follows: TGTGCCAGCAGCCAAGGGGGCGTGAACACCATATATTTT. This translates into CASSQGGVNTIYF.

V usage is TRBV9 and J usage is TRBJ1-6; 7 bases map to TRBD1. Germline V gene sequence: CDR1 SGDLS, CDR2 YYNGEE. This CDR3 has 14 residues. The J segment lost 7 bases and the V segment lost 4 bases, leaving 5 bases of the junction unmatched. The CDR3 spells CASSSQGQNSPLHF. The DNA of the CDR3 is TGTGCCAGCAGCTCCCAGGGACAGAATTCACCCCTCCACTTT.

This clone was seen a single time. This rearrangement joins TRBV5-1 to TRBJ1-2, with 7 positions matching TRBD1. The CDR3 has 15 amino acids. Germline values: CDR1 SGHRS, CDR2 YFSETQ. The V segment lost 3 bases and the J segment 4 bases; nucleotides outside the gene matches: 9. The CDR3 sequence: CASSSRTGYGYGYTF. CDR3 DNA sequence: TGCGCCAGCAGCTCGCGGACAGGTTATGGCTATGGCTACACCTTC.

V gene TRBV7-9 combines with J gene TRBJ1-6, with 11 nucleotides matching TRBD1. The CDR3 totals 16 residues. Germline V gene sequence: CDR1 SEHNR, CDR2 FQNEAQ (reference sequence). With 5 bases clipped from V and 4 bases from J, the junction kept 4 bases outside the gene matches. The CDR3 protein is CASSIGTGGYNSPLHF. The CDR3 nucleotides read TGTGCCAGCAGCATCGGGACAGGGGGTTATAATTCACCCCTCCACTTT.

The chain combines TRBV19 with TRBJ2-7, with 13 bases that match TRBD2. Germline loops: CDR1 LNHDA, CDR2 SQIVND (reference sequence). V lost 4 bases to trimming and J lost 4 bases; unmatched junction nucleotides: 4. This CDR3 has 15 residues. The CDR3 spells CASSRGLAGTYEQYF. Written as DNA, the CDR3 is TGTGCCAGTAGTAGGGGACTAGCGGGAACGTACGAGCAGTACTTC.